Following are 18 T cell receptor beta chains from one sample sequenced in a study of spatial heterogeneity in lung cancer. A single record per CDR3 protein comes from TCRdb applying MiXCR to the 5' RACE reads. The repertoire consists of around 110,000 distinct CDR3 sequences, with 9% to 15% occurring once and the leading ten covering roughly 17%. The time point here: blood at routine non-recurrence follow-up after resection. Whole RNA was taken from tumor, nontumor lung or frozen PBMC; it was then sequenced unsorted. The material sequenced was PBMCs, taken at follow-up. The source of these receptors is a male donor with early-stage non-small cell lung cancer.

This clonotype came up many times. This sequence joins TRBV27 and TRBJ2-2; D remains unclear. This CDR3 region has 13 residues. V lost 1 base and J lost 6, with 6 bases in between. Germline lookup yields CDR1 MNHEY and CDR2 SMNVEV (reference sequence). The CDR3 coding sequence is TGTGCCAGCAGTTTATTTAGGGCCGGGGAGCTGTTTTTT. It codes for CASSLFRAGELFF.

V gene TRBV9 combines with J gene TRBJ2-1; D is tentatively TRBD1 or TRBD2 (5 bases each). V was pared by 4 bases and J by 0 bases, with 17 bases between. CDR3 size: 17 residues. CDR1 is SGDLS and CDR2 is YYNGEE in the germline V gene. The CDR3 sequence is CASSRSGTVSSYNEQFF. In DNA form, the CDR3 reads TGTGCCAGCAGCCGCTCCGGGACGGTGAGCTCCTACAATGAGCAGTTCTTC.

This clonotype was detected ten times or more. This chain joins TRBV5-1 and TRBJ2-7; D is ambiguous. Per the germline V gene, CDR1 is SGHRS and CDR2 is YFSETQ. The V gene lost 0 bases and the J gene lost 2 bases, with 9 bases spanning the gap. This CDR3 region has 14 residues. The CDR3 nucleotides are TGCGCCAGCAGCTTGGAGCAGGTGACCTACGAGCAGTACTTC. Protein: CASSLEQVTYEQYF.

The rearrangement joins TRBV9 to TRBJ2-3; the D call may be TRBD1 or TRBD2 (5 bases each). Per the germline V gene, CDR1 is SGDLS and CDR2 is YYNGEE. V gave up 0 bases and J gave up 2 bases, with 10 bases separating them. The CDR3 extends over 15 amino acids. CDR3 in amino acids: CASSVDGASTDTQYF. The CDR3 DNA sequence: TGTGCCAGCAGCGTAGACGGGGCGTCCACAGATACGCAGTATTTT. Together with reference TRBV9 and TRBJ2-3, the CDR3 gives the full variable domain: DSGVTQTPKHLITATGQRVTLRCSPRSGDLSVYWYQQSLDQGLQFLIQYYNGEERAKGNILERFSAQQFPDLHSELNLSSLELGDSALYFCASSVDGASTDTQYFGPGTRLTVL.

The chain recombines TRBV7-6 with TRBJ2-7, with D unclear. With 6 bases removed from V and 3 bases from J, the gap between germline ends came to 15 bases. Germline CDR1 is SGHVS and CDR2 is FNYEAQ. CDR3 size: 14 residues. CDR3 DNA sequence: TGTGCCAGCAGTCTGCAGGCTACGATCTACGAGCAGTACTTC. This sequence encodes CASSLQATIYEQYF.

The chain employs TRBV6-8 and TRBJ2-2; D unresolved. The germline V gene has CDR1 MNHGY and CDR2 SAAAGT. The germline V and J ends were trimmed by 0 bases and 0 bases, with 11 bases remaining between them. This CDR3 is 17 amino acids long. The CDR3 spells CASSYSTALTNTGELFF. In nucleotides, the CDR3 is TGTGCCAGCAGTTACTCGACCGCACTCACGAACACCGGGGAGCTGTTTTTT.

This clonotype was counted many times. The chain is built from TRBV7-3 and TRBJ2-2; TRBD2 might be the D (5 bases). The CDR3 runs to 14 residues. Germline CDR1 SGHTA, CDR2 FQGTGA. Trimming took off 5 bases at V and 4 bases at J, with 11 bases between the two ends. CDR3 sequence: CASSQMAGTGELFF. The CDR3 DNA sequence: TGTGCCAGCAGCCAAATGGCGGGCACCGGGGAGCTGTTTTTT.

At least ten counts were recorded for this clonotype. The rearrangement uses TRBV9 and TRBJ2-1; perhaps TRBD2 as D (6 bases). Deletions cut 3 bases from V and 8 bases from J, with 18 bases between. This CDR3 is 15 amino acids long. Per germline, CDR1 SGDLS and CDR2 YYNGEE. In nucleotides, the CDR3 is TGTGCCAGCAGCGCCCGACTAGGGTCCTCCGATGAGCAGTTCTTC. Protein sequence: CASSARLGSSDEQFF.

The CDR3 loop is CASSYAIRSRVTQYF. The CDR3 nucleotides read TGTGCCAGCAGTTACGCCATACGATCCAGGGTAACCCAGTACTTC. The J gene is TRBJ2-5, the V gene TRBV6-5, with D possibly being TRBD1 (5 bases). Looked up from germline, CDR1 is MNHEY and CDR2 is SVGAGI. The CDR3 is 15 residues long. V lost 2 bases and J lost 8, with 18 bases in between.

A note on this clonotype: The junction shows a germline mismatch at one end, possibly a read error. The J gene is TRBJ2-6, the V gene TRBV12-3 or TRBV12-4; no firm D call. This CDR3 is built from 15 residues. DNA for the CDR3: TGTGCCAGCAGTGGGGATTACTCTGGGACCAACGTCCTGACTTTC. It specifies CASSGDYSGTNVLTF.

This clonotype was recorded only once. The chain has TRBV28 and TRBJ2-4; D is uncertain. The CDR3 runs to 15 residues. Germline V gene lookup returns CDR1 MDHEN and CDR2 SYDVKM. V gave up 6 bases and J gave up 1 base, with 13 bases separating them. The CDR3 sequence: CASSRQGWAKNIQYF. The CDR3 nucleotides are TGTGCCAGCAGCAGACAAGGATGGGCCAAAAACATTCAGTACTTC.

The V gene is TRBV6-5, the J gene TRBJ2-3, with D maybe TRBD1 (6 bases). The CDR3 runs to 14 residues. CDR1 and CDR2 from the germline V gene are MNHEY and SVGAGI. The germline V and J ends were trimmed by 4 bases and 2 bases, with 10 bases remaining between them. The CDR3 loop is CASSSTGITDTQYF. The CDR3 bases are TGTGCCAGCAGTTCCACAGGGATCACAGATACGCAGTATTTT.

The sample holds a few counts of this clonotype. The chain employs TRBV5-5 and TRBJ1-1, with D possibly matching TRBD1 (5 bases). V was cut by 0 bases and J by 2 bases, with 8 bases left in between. Looked up from germline, CDR1 is SGHKS and CDR2 is YYEKEE (reference sequence). This CDR3 is 14 amino acids long. The CDR3 DNA follows: TGTGCCAGCAGCTTGGATCAGGGTAACACTGAAGCTTTCTTT. Translating it yields CASSLDQGNTEAFF.

This clonotype was detected only a few times. V and J are TRBV4-1 and TRBJ2-7, with TRBD2 matching over 7 bases. The germline V gene encodes CDR1 MGHRA and CDR2 YSYEKL. Trimming cost V 0 bases and J 5 bases; bases outside gene matches: 7. The CDR3 spans 15 residues. In DNA, the CDR3 is TGCGCCAGCAGCCAAGAAATGGGGGGGTTTAACGAGCAGTACTTC. This encodes CASSQEMGGFNEQYF.

This clonotype appeared many times. The chain has TRBV5-1 and TRBJ2-1, with D tentatively TRBD1 (5 bases). This CDR3 has 14 amino acids. In germline, CDR1 is SGHRS, CDR2 YFSETQ. V lost 2 bases to trimming and J lost 7 bases, with 13 bases between them. The CDR3 coding sequence is TGCGCCAGCAGCTTTGGGGCAGGGATAAATGAGCAGTTCTTC. Translating gives CASSFGAGINEQFF.

This clonotype has ten or more counts. J is TRBJ2-2 and V is TRBV6-6; D may be TRBD2 (5 bases). V shed 2 bases and J shed 6 bases, with 7 bases lying between them. The germline V gene has CDR1 MNHNY and CDR2 SVGAGI (reference sequence). The CDR3 runs to 13 residues. This chain's CDR3 is CASSYRGSGELFF. CDR3 nucleotides: TGTGCCAGCAGTTACCGGGGTTCCGGGGAGCTGTTTTTT.

This clonotype was picked up many times. The chain uses TRBV20-1 and TRBJ2-3, with 13 bases lining up with TRBD2. The germline V gene has CDR1 DFQATT and CDR2 SNEGSKA (reference sequence). The V and J ends lost 4 bases and 5 bases, in that order; junction bases with no gene match: 6. This CDR3 comprises 15 residues. For the CDR3, the DNA is TGCAGTGCTACCGGACTAGCGGGGGCCCGAGATACGCAGTATTTT. This encodes CSATGLAGARDTQYF.

The table lists this clonotype with a few counts. V gene TRBV9 combines with J gene TRBJ2-3; D is unclear. CDR3 length equals 13 residues. The germline V gene encodes CDR1 SGDLS and CDR2 YYNGEE. V was pared by 0 bases and J by 5 bases, with 7 bases between. The CDR3 region is CASSVAIGDTQYF. CDR3 nucleotides: TGTGCCAGCAGCGTAGCTATCGGAGATACGCAGTATTTT.